This T cell receptor beta chain was identified in a study of cytomegalovirus exposure and HLA in healthy donors. Germline lookup yields CDR1 SQVTM and CDR2 ANQGSEA. The V gene lost 0 bases and the J gene lost 3 bases, with 11 bases spanning the gap. The CDR3 is made up of 14 amino acids. Notes on this clone: Its antigen is as yet unknown.

Donors in the study were healthy people who gave bone marrow. 13 Jbeta primers and 60 Vbeta primers were used for the PCR. Study processing details: Later analysis identified approximately 80 million unique TCR beta chains, about 12 million shared. Profiled with immunoSEQ multiplex PCR; TCRdb holds only in-frame clones, not every one. The V and J calls and clone size come from that table; D and trimming were worked out from the DNA. In the table there are around 150,000 clones, over 70% of which are singletons. Study-level points and caveats: Altogether, 150 to 200 TCR beta chains were recorded as cytomegalovirus-associated. Earlier results showed most TCR beta V segments being productive about 87% or about 30% of the time.

This chain links TRBV29-1 with TRBJ1-2; possibly TRBD1 for D (5 bases). The TCR originated in a woman in her forties or fifties in good health and CMV-seropositive. The sequenced sample was PBMCs. The DNA for the CDR3 is TGCAGCGTTGAAGATTCGCCAGGGTACTATGGCTACACCTTC. Protein sequence: CSVEDSPGYYGYTF.